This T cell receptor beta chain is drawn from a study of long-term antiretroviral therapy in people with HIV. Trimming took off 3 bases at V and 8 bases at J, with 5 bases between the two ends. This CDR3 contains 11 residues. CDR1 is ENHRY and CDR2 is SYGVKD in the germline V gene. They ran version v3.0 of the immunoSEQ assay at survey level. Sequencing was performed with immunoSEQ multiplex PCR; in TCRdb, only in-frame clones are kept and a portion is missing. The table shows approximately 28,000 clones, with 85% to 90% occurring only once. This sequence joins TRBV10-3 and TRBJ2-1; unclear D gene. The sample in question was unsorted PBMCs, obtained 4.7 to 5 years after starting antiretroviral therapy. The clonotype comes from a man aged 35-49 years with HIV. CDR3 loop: CAISEVYEQFF. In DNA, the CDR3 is TGTGCCATCAGTGAAGTCTATGAGCAGTTCTTC.